This is a list of T cell receptor beta chains from one sample in a study of T cells in Graves' hyperthyroidism and ophthalmopathy. TCRdb re-called the multiplex PCR reads with MiXCR, one entry per CDR3 protein. The repertoire includes under 400,000 distinct CDR3 sequences, approximately 15% of them detected once, and around 10% sits in the top ten. Sample: blood. Every receptor here comes from a woman in her sixties or seventies with Graves' hyperthyroidism. Both conserved end residues are part of each CDR3. The D gene is left open where the match is weak. Where a row states a size, it is once, few, many or the class of an expanded clone; other rows omit it.

clone size,J gene,V gene,CDR3 length,D gene,CDR3 DNA,CDR3 protein
few,TRBJ1-2,TRBV7-2,15,TRBD1,TGTGCCAGCAGCTTAGCCCAGGACAGGGGGCGGGTGGACACCTTC,CASSLAQDRGRVDTF
many,TRBJ2-2,TRBV3-1,15,TRBD1,TGTGCCAGCAGCCAAACGACAGGGCGCACCGGGGAGCTGTTTTTT,CASSQTTGRTGELFF
many,TRBJ1-2,TRBV30,14,TRBD1,TGTGCCTGGAGGATCGGACAGGGAAACTATGGCTACACCTTC,CAWRIGQGNYGYTF
many,TRBJ1-1,TRBV28,14,.,TGTGCCAGCAGTTTAACGCAGGGAGGCTCTGAAGCTTTCTTT,CASSLTQGGSEAFF
.,TRBJ2-5,TRBV7-6,15,.,TGTGCCAGCAGCTTAGCATGGATGGCTCAAGAGACCCAGTACTTC,CASSLAWMAQETQYF
.,TRBJ2-7,TRBV4-2,17,.,TGTGCCAGCAGCCAATACACCGGGACTGAGAGCTCCTACGAGCAGTACTTC,CASSQYTGTESSYEQYF
many,TRBJ2-3,TRBV12-5,17,TRBD2,TGTGCTAGTGGTTTTAGTACTAGCGGAAGGAGCACAGATACGCAGTATTTT,CASGFSTSGRSTDTQYF
many,TRBJ2-3,TRBV28,16,.,TGTGCCAGCAGTGGGGACCTAGATGAGAACACAGATACGCAGTATTTT,CASSGDLDENTDTQYF
many,TRBJ2-5,TRBV3-1,11,.,TGTGCCAGCAGCCAAAAGGGAACCGAGTACTTC,CASSQKGTEYF
many,TRBJ2-2,TRBV11-2,15,.,TGTGCCAGCAGTCCAATCAGGGGGAGGAGCGGGGAGCTGTTTTTT,CASSPIRGRSGELFF
many,TRBJ1-1,TRBV20-1,13,.,TGCAGTGCTAGAAAGAACCTGAACACTGAAGCTTTCTTT,CSARKNLNTEAFF